This TCR beta chain was captured by sequencing in a study of T cells after posttransplantation cyclophosphamide. Study-wide points: TRB overlap between skin or GI tissue T cells and blood was limited.

Turning to this clone: What it binds is unknown.

Busulfan-fludarabine conditioning, marrow transplant, and cyclophosphamide on days +3 and +4 were administered. Per the germline V gene, CDR1 is SNHLY and CDR2 is FYNNEI. The CDR3 has 13 residues. V was clipped by 9 bases and J by 10 bases, with 16 bases between them. Measured with immunoSEQ multiplex PCR; TCRdb has only the in-frame clones, and not every one. The profile covers 4,500 to 6,500 clones, none occurring a single time. This sequence joins TRBV2 and TRBJ1-6; no firm D call. This sequence was found in a female patient in her 30s who received an allogeneic stem cell transplant from an unrelated donor, was CMV-positive, and had acute and chronic GVHD. Part of the T cell pool may stem from the graft donor. Material: PBMCs, obtained after allogeneic stem cell transplant with posttransplant cyclophosphamide. CDR3 coding DNA: TGTGCCAGTTCCCAAACTAAAGCGTCACCCCTCCACTTT. This translates into CASSQTKASPLHF.